This T cell receptor (beta chain) stems from a study of Ad26.COV2.S vaccination and SARS-CoV-2 variants. Sequenced by immunoSEQ multiplex PCR; TCRdb stores in-frame clones only, minus some. This sample yields around 250,000 clones, of which about 83% are seen a single time; less than 3.5% belongs to the top ten. Trimming cost V 1 base and J 5 bases; bases outside gene matches: 11. This CDR3 has 17 amino acids. CDR1 LGHNA and CDR2 YSLEER come from the germline V gene. Documented treatment: some 19 received Ad26.COV2.S at low or high dose, single or two shots; several received placebo; per-sample allocation not given. Collection of the samples took place on day 63 after the first injection of vaccine or placebo.

The rearrangement uses TRBV4-3 and TRBJ2-5; 9 positions match TRBD2. The material sequenced was peripheral blood, taken in a trial of Ad26.COV2.S vaccine versus placebo. This clonotype originated in a person between 18 and 65 years old who received the Ad26.COV2.S COVID-19 vaccine or a placebo. The CDR3 sequence: CASSQGLGGRAGETQYF. CDR3 bases: TGCGCCAGCAGCCAAGGACTCGGCGGGAGGGCCGGGGAGACCCAGTACTTC.